A selection of T cell receptor beta chains follows, all from one sample in a study of TIL therapy for anti-PD-1-resistant metastatic lung cancer. Assay used: immunoSEQ multiplex PCR; TCRdb lists only in-frame clones, some missing. The data hold tens of thousands of clones, with roughly 85% observed a single time. The sequencing used blood, collected at baseline. Receptors were obtained from a person between 30 and 80 years old with non-small cell lung cancer. Both conserved end residues are part of each CDR3. A D gene is named only where the DNA matches it firmly. Clone size is stated in some rows and not others, as once, few, many or a class when expanded.

>NA|NA|TRBV18|TRBJ2-7
TGTGCCAGCTCAACCCTCAGGGAGGCCTACGAGCAGTACTTC
CASSTLREAYEQYF
>TRBD1|NA|TRBV6-5|TRBJ1-2
TGTGCCAGCAGTTACCAGGGGGCGGACTATAATGGCTACACCTTC
CASSYQGADYNGYTF
>NA|once|TRBV7-8|TRBJ1-5
TGTGCCAGCAGCTCCCGGACAGCGCTCCTCAATCAGCCCCAGCATTTT
CASSSRTALLNQPQHF
>TRBD2|NA|TRBV15|TRBJ2-7
TGTGCCACCAGCAGAGGATCCAACCGGCTTACTAGCGGGGTCTACGAGCAGTACTTC
CATSRGSNRLTSGVYEQYF
>NA|NA|TRBV11-3|TRBJ2-4
TGTGCCAGCAGCTTAGGAGGGGGATCCGGGGACATTCAGTACTTC
CASSLGGGSGDIQYF
>NA|NA|TRBV5-1|TRBJ2-7
TGCGCCAGTAGCGGCGTCCGAAGCTCCTACGAGCAGTACTTC
CASSGVRSSYEQYF
>NA|NA|TRBV6-5|TRBJ2-1
TGTGCCAGCAGTTACTCGGGCAGGGATGGTGAGCAGTTCTTC
CASSYSGRDGEQFF
>NA|NA|TRBV18|TRBJ1-1
TGTGCCAGCTCACCTCTAACAGGCCAGAACACTGAAGCTTTCTTT
CASSPLTGQNTEAFF
>TRBD1|NA|TRBV15|TRBJ2-7
TGTGCCACCAGCAGAGGGGGACAGGGGAGCGACGAGCAGTACTTC
CATSRGGQGSDEQYF
>TRBD2|NA|TRBV4-3|TRBJ2-2
TGCGCCAGCAGCCAGGCGACTAGCGGGGGGGCCAGGGGCACCGGGGAGCTGTTTTTT
CASSQATSGGARGTGELFF
>TRBD1|NA|TRBV7-9|TRBJ1-5
TGTGCCAGCAGCTCGACAGGGGACCATCAGCCCCAGCATTTT
CASSSTGDHQPQHF
>TRBD2|once|TRBV19|TRBJ2-5
TGTGCCAGTAGTATAAGGGGAGGGAAAGAGACCCAGTACTTC
CASSIRGGKETQYF
>TRBD2|NA|TRBV3-1/TRBV3-2|TRBJ2-3
TGTGCCAGCAGCCAAGAGAGGGAGACTAGCGGGGCAGATACGCAGTATTTT
CASSQERETSGADTQYF
>NA|NA|TRBV2|TRBJ2-1
TGTGCCAGCAGTGAAGGGGTGGAGTTCTTC
CASSEGVEFF
>TRBD1|NA|TRBV6-6|TRBJ2-5
TGTGCCAGCAGTTACCGGGACAGTCGGGAGACCCAGTACTTC
CASSYRDSRETQYF
>TRBD2|few|TRBV9|TRBJ2-2
TGTGCCAGCAGCGTAGTGAGTGGCGGGAGGCTCACCGGGGAGCTGTTTTTT
CASSVVSGGRLTGELFF
>TRBD1|NA|TRBV20-1|TRBJ1-2
TGCAGTGCGACAGGGAACTATGGCTACACCTTC
CSATGNYGYTF
>NA|NA|TRBV6-5|TRBJ1-1
TGTGCCAGCAGCGGGACGGCGAACACTGAAGCTTTCTTT
CASSGTANTEAFF